This T cell receptor beta chain was captured in a study of CD8 T cells in Susac syndrome. Study findings and constraints: As the study acknowledged, the number of individuals in its TCR sequencing and HLA analysis was relatively small.

The J segment lost 6 bases and the V segment lost 2 bases, leaving 6 bases of the junction unmatched. CDR3 length: 17 amino acids. CDR1 is MDHEN and CDR2 is SYDVKM in the germline V gene. When the RNA was reverse transcribed, random hexamers were used with an input of about 0.45 to 1 ug. Amplification of TCR beta CDR3 spanned 54 Vbeta and 13 Jbeta via immunoSEQ multiplex PCR. A single record per CDR3 protein comes from TCRdb applying MiXCR to the immunoSEQ multiplex PCR reads. The sample has some 400,000 distinct CDR3 sequences, approximately 85% seen once. In regard to this clonotype: Its antigen is not identified.

This TCR came from a human donor with multiple sclerosis. This chain links TRBV28 with TRBJ2-1; 14 positions agree with TRBD2. Sequences were obtained from CD8+ T cells from PBMCs. CDR3 residues: CASSLRSGLAGVNEQFF. Here the CDR3 DNA reads TGTGCCAGCAGTTTACGCTCGGGACTAGCGGGAGTCAATGAGCAGTTCTTC.